A selection of T cell receptor beta chains follows, all from one sample in a study of blood T cells in healthy people across ages. TCRdb re-derived calls from the 5' RACE reads in MiXCR, one entry per CDR3 protein. The top ten clones hold roughly 7.7% of a sample with around 1,500,000 distinct CDR3 sequences, 35% to 45% of them seen once. The source material was blood. The origin of the receptors is a woman younger than 35 in good health. CDR3s include the opening cysteine and the closing phenylalanine or tryptophan. The D gene is left open where the match is weak. Size is omitted from some rows. Given values are once, few, many or a class for expanded clones.

J: TRBJ1-2; V: TRBV27; D: TRBD1; size: .; DNA: TGTGCCAGCAGTTCAGGGACAGGGAAAGCTAACTATGGCTACACCTTC; CDR3: CASSSGTGKANYGYTF
J: TRBJ2-7; V: TRBV12-3/TRBV12-4; D: TRBD2; size: .; DNA: TGTGCCAGCAGTGCCCGACTAGCGGTCGTCTACGAGCAGTACTTC; CDR3: CASSARLAVVYEQYF
J: TRBJ2-7; V: TRBV27; D: TRBD2; size: .; DNA: TGTGCCAGCAGTTTATCTAGCGGGATATACGAGCAGTACTTC; CDR3: CASSLSSGIYEQYF
J: TRBJ2-7; V: TRBV3-1; D: TRBD1; size: once; DNA: TGTGCCAGCAGCCCCGCTCTGACAGGGTCCTACGAGCAGTACTTC; CDR3: CASSPALTGSYEQYF
J: TRBJ2-1; V: TRBV24-1; D: TRBD2; size: .; DNA: TGTGCCACCAGTGACTTGACTAGCGGGGGCTACAATGAGCAGTTCTTC; CDR3: CATSDLTSGGYNEQFF
J: TRBJ2-3; V: TRBV3-1; D: TRBD2; size: once; DNA: TGTGCCAGCAGCCAAGTAGGCGGGGGGCCGAACGCAGATACGCAGTATTTT; CDR3: CASSQVGGGPNADTQYF
J: TRBJ2-7; V: TRBV12-5; D: .; size: .; DNA: TGTGCTAGTGGTACACCCGGATCCTACGAGCAGTACTTC; CDR3: CASGTPGSYEQYF
J: TRBJ2-7; V: TRBV11-2; D: .; size: few; DNA: TGTGCCAGCACTCCCCGGGGAGTTGGCGACGAGCAGTACTTC; CDR3: CASTPRGVGDEQYF
J: TRBJ2-1; V: TRBV27; D: TRBD2; size: .; DNA: TGTGCCAGCAGTTTCGCGGGGGTGACTTACAATGAGCAGTTCTTC; CDR3: CASSFAGVTYNEQFF
J: TRBJ2-3; V: TRBV10-3; D: TRBD1; size: few; DNA: TGTGCCATCAGCTCCCCGGACAGGGGTAGCACAGATACGCAGTATTTT; CDR3: CAISSPDRGSTDTQYF
J: TRBJ2-2; V: TRBV3-1; D: TRBD2; size: .; DNA: TGTGCCAGCAGCCAGTCCCTAGCGGGGGCGAACACCGGGGAGCTGTTTTTT; CDR3: CASSQSLAGANTGELFF
J: TRBJ2-3; V: TRBV6-1; D: .; size: .; DNA: TGTGCCAGCCGCCTGACTCCAACCCGCACAGATACGCAGTATTTT; CDR3: CASRLTPTRTDTQYF
J: TRBJ2-7; V: TRBV20-1; D: .; size: .; DNA: TGCAGTGCTACGTTCAGCGGACGGTCCTACGAGCAGTACTTC; CDR3: CSATFSGRSYEQYF
J: TRBJ2-3; V: TRBV20-1; D: .; size: .; DNA: TGCAGTGCGAACCCCACAAGGTTGTTTGGCACAGATACGCAGTATTTT; CDR3: CSANPTRLFGTDTQYF
J: TRBJ2-7; V: TRBV20-1; D: .; size: many; DNA: TGCAGCGCCGGCGACTACGAGCAGTACTTC; CDR3: CSAGDYEQYF
J: TRBJ2-1; V: TRBV28; D: TRBD2; size: .; DNA: TGTGCCAGCCGGCGCGGGAGGGCCCTCTCCTACAATGAGCAGTTCTTC; CDR3: CASRRGRALSYNEQFF
J: TRBJ2-1; V: TRBV2; D: TRBD1; size: .; DNA: TGTGCCAGCAGTGTCGGGACAGTGCAGTTCTTC; CDR3: CASSVGTVQFF
J: TRBJ2-2; V: TRBV6-5; D: TRBD1; size: once; DNA: TGTGCCAGTTCGGGGACAGGGATCACCGGGGAGCTGTTTTTT; CDR3: CASSGTGITGELFF
J: TRBJ1-4; V: TRBV20-1; D: TRBD1; size: .; DNA: TGCAGTGCCCAGGGGGATCGCGGTGAAAAACTGTTTTTT; CDR3: CSAQGDRGEKLFF
J: TRBJ1-4; V: TRBV20-1; D: .; size: few; DNA: TGCAGTGCTAGACCTCCCCTTACGGAAAAACTGTTTTTT; CDR3: CSARPPLTEKLFF
J: TRBJ1-5; V: TRBV9; D: .; size: few; DNA: TGTGCCAGCAGCGTACCGGTACGCAATCAGCCCCAGCATTTT; CDR3: CASSVPVRNQPQHF
J: TRBJ2-1; V: TRBV29-1; D: .; size: few; DNA: TGCAGCGTTGAATCCGGACTCTGGGATGAGCAGTTCTTC; CDR3: CSVESGLWDEQFF
J: TRBJ2-1; V: TRBV7-6; D: TRBD2; size: .; DNA: TGTGCCAGCAGCTGGGGGGGGACTAGCGGAGACAATGAGCAGTTCTTC; CDR3: CASSWGGTSGDNEQFF
J: TRBJ1-4; V: TRBV2; D: TRBD1; size: .; DNA: TGTGCCAGCAGTTCCTCAATGACAAACAGGGGGAAAGTCCTACTGAATGAAAAACTGTTTTTT; CDR3: CASSSSMTNRGKVLLNEKLFF
J: TRBJ2-3; V: TRBV4-2; D: TRBD2; size: .; DNA: TGTGCCAGCAGCCAAGGAAGTCTAGCGGGGGCCGCAGATACGCAGTATTTT; CDR3: CASSQGSLAGAADTQYF
J: TRBJ2-1; V: TRBV11-1; D: .; size: few; DNA: TGTGCCAGCAGCTTAGCCTCCACGGGAAATGAGCAGTTCTTC; CDR3: CASSLASTGNEQFF
J: TRBJ1-2; V: TRBV28; D: .; size: .; DNA: TGTGCCAGCAGCCAAGGGGTGGAGGGACGGTATGGCTACACCTTC; CDR3: CASSQGVEGRYGYTF
J: TRBJ1-2; V: TRBV20-1; D: TRBD1; size: .; DNA: TGCAGTGCTAGAGACCCGGGACAGGGATTCTATGGCTACACCTTC; CDR3: CSARDPGQGFYGYTF
J: TRBJ1-2; V: TRBV29-1; D: TRBD1; size: few; DNA: TGCAGCGTTGTAGGCGACAGGGGGCAGGAAGGCTACACCTTC; CDR3: CSVVGDRGQEGYTF
J: TRBJ1-5; V: TRBV19; D: .; size: .; DNA: TGTGCCAGCCTAGGGAAAACGAATCAGCCCCAGCATTTT; CDR3: CASLGKTNQPQHF
J: TRBJ1-5; V: TRBV20-1; D: .; size: .; DNA: TGCAGTGCCCAGATGGGCGCAGGGAGCAATCAGCCCCAGCATTTT; CDR3: CSAQMGAGSNQPQHF
J: TRBJ1-2; V: TRBV6-1; D: TRBD1; size: .; DNA: TGTGCCAGCACCGGGACAGCCTATGGCTACACCTTC; CDR3: CASTGTAYGYTF
J: TRBJ2-1; V: TRBV11-1; D: TRBD2; size: .; DNA: TGTGCCAGCAGCTTGGGCTTACTAGCGGGGGAAGGTGAGCAGTTCTTC; CDR3: CASSLGLLAGEGEQFF
J: TRBJ2-1; V: TRBV20-1; D: .; size: .; DNA: TGCAGTGCTAGAGCCAGCGCCTCCTACAATGAGCAGTTCTTC; CDR3: CSARASASYNEQFF
J: TRBJ2-7; V: TRBV25-1; D: .; size: .; DNA: TGTGCCAGCAGGGCCGTGGACGATCTTGTCGCCTACGAGCAGTACTTC; CDR3: CASRAVDDLVAYEQYF
J: TRBJ1-2; V: TRBV29-1; D: .; size: few; DNA: TGCAGCGACATAGGTCGGGACTATGGCTACACCTTC; CDR3: CSDIGRDYGYTF
J: TRBJ1-1; V: TRBV2; D: .; size: .; DNA: TGTGCCAGCAGTGAAGACTACCCAGGGGTCACTGAAGCTTTCTTT; CDR3: CASSEDYPGVTEAFF
J: TRBJ2-3; V: TRBV10-1; D: .; size: .; DNA: TGCGCCAGCAGTGAACCGGGGAGGATAGATACGCAGTATTTT; CDR3: CASSEPGRIDTQYF
J: TRBJ2-3; V: TRBV14; D: .; size: .; DNA: TGTGCCAGCAGCCGTGTGGGGGGAAGCACAGATACGCAGTATTTT; CDR3: CASSRVGGSTDTQYF
J: TRBJ2-2; V: TRBV6-5; D: .; size: .; DNA: TGTGCCAGCTCGTCTAGGGTCACCGGGGAGCTGTTTTTT; CDR3: CASSSRVTGELFF
J: TRBJ2-7; V: TRBV12-3/TRBV12-4; D: TRBD1; size: .; DNA: TGTGCCGGCAGTACCGGGACAGGGTCCCACGAGCAGTACTTC; CDR3: CAGSTGTGSHEQYF
J: TRBJ2-3; V: TRBV29-1; D: .; size: .; DNA: TGCAGCGTTGATTTCCGGATCCCAGATACGCAGTATTTT; CDR3: CSVDFRIPDTQYF
J: TRBJ1-2; V: TRBV10-3; D: .; size: .; DNA: TGTGCCATCAGTGACACCCAAGGAGGCTATGGCTACACCTTC; CDR3: CAISDTQGGYGYTF
J: TRBJ2-4; V: TRBV12-3/TRBV12-4; D: .; size: few; DNA: TGTGCCAGCAGTTTGGGAAACTCCAAAAACATTCAGTACTTC; CDR3: CASSLGNSKNIQYF
J: TRBJ1-1; V: TRBV7-8; D: TRBD1; size: .; DNA: TGTGCCAGCAGCGTAGAGGCCGGGACAGGATATGCTTTCTTT; CDR3: CASSVEAGTGYAFF
J: TRBJ2-3; V: TRBV6-1; D: TRBD2; size: .; DNA: TGTGCCAGCAGTGAACGGGCCAGCGGGAGTTTCTCAGATACGCAGTATTTT; CDR3: CASSERASGSFSDTQYF
J: TRBJ2-5; V: TRBV7-2; D: .; size: .; DNA: TGTGCCAGCAGCTTAGTGGGAAAGCGGGAGACCCAGTACTTC; CDR3: CASSLVGKRETQYF
J: TRBJ2-3; V: TRBV6-1; D: .; size: .; DNA: TGTGCCATCGGGCCTCAAGGGTATCCTGCAGATACGCAGTATTTT; CDR3: CAIGPQGYPADTQYF
J: TRBJ2-3; V: TRBV28; D: .; size: few; DNA: TGTGCCAGCAGTTTATGGAGGGGGGGAGGGACGGATACGCAGTATTTT; CDR3: CASSLWRGGGTDTQYF